This TCR beta chain stems from a study of T cells in Graves' hyperthyroidism and ophthalmopathy. This clonotype showed up many times. V lost 7 bases and J lost 7, with 14 bases in between. There are 14 residues in the CDR3. TCR beta CDR3 region amplification was performed from RNA transcripts. The TCR CDR3 was amplified in a first-round RT-PCR using the HTBI primer set. TCRdb redid the calling of the multiplex PCR reads with MiXCR, one entry per CDR3 protein. The sample lists 490,000 or so distinct CDR3 sequences, about 20% occurring once. PBMCs were derived from about 10 ml fresh peripheral blood. The origin of this receptor is a woman in her 70s with Graves' ophthalmopathy. This sequence joins TRBV12-3 or TRBV12-4 and TRBJ1-6, with a possible D match to TRBD1 (6 bases). Input material: blood. The CDR3: CASNQGHYNSPLHF. Here the CDR3 DNA reads TGTGCCAGCAACCAGGGACATTACAATTCACCCCTCCACTTT.